Each of the 24 T cell receptor beta chains below was sequenced from the same sample in a study of cytomegalovirus exposure and HLA in healthy donors. The repertoire was sequenced with immunoSEQ multiplex PCR; TCRdb's copy has only in-frame clones and lacks some. Among about 89,000 clones listed, roughly 83% were seen once. The sequenced material came from PBMCs. These receptors all stem from a young woman in good health and CMV-seropositive.

J is TRBJ2-5 and V is TRBV6-6; D might be TRBD2 (5 bases). The CDR3 has 13 residues. Germline CDR1 reads MNHNY; CDR2 reads SVGAGI (reference sequence). V was pared by 6 bases and J by 3 bases, with 11 bases between. The CDR3 region has the DNA TGTGCCAGCAGCCCAACAGCGGAAGAGACCCAGTACTTC. It specifies CASSPTAEETQYF.

This clone was detected only once. V usage is TRBV2 and J usage is TRBJ1-3; 8 nucleotides line up with TRBD1. V was clipped by 11 bases and J by 0 bases; unmatched bases: 6. Germline V gene sequence: CDR1 SNHLY, CDR2 FYNNEI. This CDR3 spans 14 amino acids. CDR3 sequence reads: CASGQGISGNTIYF. As DNA, the CDR3 is TGTGCCTCCGGACAGGGAATCTCTGGAAACACCATATATTTT.

The genes are TRBV9 and TRBJ2-2; the match to TRBD2 covers 10 bases. Germline assignment: CDR1 SGDLS and CDR2 YYNGEE. V lost 3 bases to trimming and J lost 2 bases; unmatched junction nucleotides: 4. This CDR3 contains 16 residues. DNA for the CDR3: TGTGCCAGCAGCGGCCGGACTAGCGGAAACACCGGGGAGCTGTTTTTT. Its translation is CASSGRTSGNTGELFF. Combining the CDR3 with reference TRBV9 and TRBJ2-2 gives the whole variable domain DSGVTQTPKHLITATGQRVTLRCSPRSGDLSVYWYQQSLDQGLQFLIQYYNGEERAKGNILERFSAQQFPDLHSELNLSSLELGDSALYFCASSGRTSGNTGELFFGEGSRLTVL.

This chain joins TRBV6-5 and TRBJ1-2; D gene unclear. V shed 6 bases and J shed 6 bases, with 17 bases lying between them. The CDR3 consists of 14 residues. CDR1 is MNHEY, CDR2 SVGAGI, per germline. This CDR3 reads CASSPVSVTDGYTF. The DNA for the CDR3 is TGTGCCAGCAGCCCCGTGTCAGTTACAGATGGCTACACCTTC.

As DNA, the CDR3 is TGTGCCAGCATCGTCCTGTCTAGCGGGGCACAGAGCTCCTACAATGAGCAGTTCTTC. Protein sequence: CASIVLSSGAQSSYNEQFF. V gene TRBV2 combines with J gene TRBJ2-1, with 9 nucleotides matching TRBD2. The V segment lost 7 bases and the J segment 0 bases; nucleotides outside the gene matches: 16. The germline CDR1 and CDR2 sequences are SNHLY and FYNNEI. The CDR3 covers 19 residues.

V and J are TRBV10-1 and TRBJ2-1; 7 nucleotides agree with TRBD1. Germline CDR1 reads WNHNN; CDR2 reads SYGVQD (reference sequence). The V gene end was trimmed by 8 bases and the J gene end by 2 bases; junction bases not matched to a gene: 3. This CDR3 contains 13 residues. The CDR3 loop reads CASSQGAYNEQFF. Written as DNA, the CDR3 is TGCGCCAGCTCGCAGGGGGCCTACAATGAGCAGTTCTTC.

This chain joins TRBV6-5 and TRBJ1-2; tentative D call: TRBD1 (5 bases). This CDR3 comprises 13 residues. Trimming took 4 bases from V and 6 from J, leaving 12 bases between them. The germline CDR1 and CDR2 sequences are MNHEY and SVGAGI. The CDR3 nucleotides are TGTGCCAGCAGTTCGGCCAGGGAGGATGGCTACACCTTC. Protein product: CASSSAREDGYTF.

The gene calls are TRBV10-3 and TRBJ2-3, with D tentatively TRBD2 (5 bases). The CDR3 has 13 amino acids. Per the germline V gene, CDR1 is ENHRY and CDR2 is SYGVKD. V lost 3 bases to trimming and J lost 4 bases, with 8 bases between them. CDR3 in DNA: TGTGCCATCAGTGACGGGGTTCCAGATACGCAGTATTTT. Translation gives CAISDGVPDTQYF.

The gene calls are TRBV5-1 and TRBJ1-5, with 8 positions matching TRBD1. This CDR3 contains 15 residues. V trimming: 2 bases; J trimming: 3 bases; junction bases outside the gene matches: 4. The germline V gene has CDR1 SGHRS and CDR2 YFSETQ. CDR3 sequence: CASSFAGGFNQPQHF. Written as DNA, the CDR3 is TGCGCCAGCAGCTTTGCAGGGGGCTTCAATCAGCCCCAGCATTTT.

The V and J genes are TRBV4-1 and TRBJ1-2; no definite D call. The CDR3 totals 16 residues. Germline-derived CDR1 and CDR2 are MGHRA and YSYEKL. The V end lost 1 base, the J end lost 0 bases, and 12 bases lay between the germline ends. CDR3 amino acids: CASSQAPKETNYGYTF. The CDR3 bases are TGCGCCAGCAGCCAAGCGCCAAAAGAGACTAACTATGGCTACACCTTC.

The chain links TRBV9 to TRBJ2-1; TRBD2 aligns across 11 bases. V was pared by 2 bases and J by 5 bases, with 9 bases of the junction left unmatched. Per germline, CDR1 SGDLS and CDR2 YYNGEE. This CDR3 region has 17 residues. Here the CDR3 reads CASSVFIGTSGDNEQFF. In DNA form, the CDR3 reads TGTGCCAGCAGCGTGTTCATTGGGACTAGCGGCGACAATGAGCAGTTCTTC.

In this sample, this clone turned up many times. This chain links TRBV10-3 with TRBJ2-7; no clear D. Germline CDR1 reads ENHRY; CDR2 reads SYGVKD. The length of the CDR3 is 13 residues. V gave up 4 bases and J gave up 0 bases, with 7 bases separating them. The CDR3 DNA reads TGTGCCATCAGTGGGCCTCACTCCTACGAGCAGTACTTC. This gives the protein CAISGPHSYEQYF.

V gene TRBV28 combines with J gene TRBJ1-1, with D tentatively TRBD1 (5 bases). Germline CDR1 reads MDHEN; CDR2 reads SYDVKM. The CDR3 runs to 12 residues. Deletions cut 8 bases from V and 5 bases from J, with 12 bases between. The CDR3 protein is CASVQGITEAFF. CDR3 coding DNA: TGTGCCAGCGTCCAGGGCATTACTGAAGCTTTCTTT.

This clone was seen a single time. This chain uses TRBV7-9 with TRBJ2-2; 10 bases agree with TRBD1. Trimming took 7 bases from V and 7 from J; bases not matched to a gene: 12. The CDR3 sequence is 16 residues long. Germline V gene data show CDR1 as SEHNR and CDR2 as FQNEAQ (reference sequence). This chain's CDR3 is CASTDPGTGEFGELFF. The CDR3 DNA follows: TGTGCCAGCACTGATCCCGGGACAGGGGAGTTCGGGGAGCTGTTTTTT.

V and J are TRBV5-5 and TRBJ1-2, with 9 nucleotides matching TRBD1. V was pared by 2 bases and J by 2 bases, with 7 bases of the junction left unmatched. The germline V gene has CDR1 SGHKS and CDR2 YYEKEE (reference sequence). The CDR3 totals 16 residues. This CDR3 is CASSFKTGGENYGYTF. The CDR3 DNA reads TGTGCCAGCAGCTTTAAAACAGGGGGCGAAAACTATGGCTACACCTTC.

The rearrangement uses TRBV19 and TRBJ2-5, with 11 bases aligning to TRBD2. Per the germline V gene, CDR1 is LNHDA and CDR2 is SQIVND (reference sequence). Trimming removed 10 bases from V and 2 bases from J; junction bases left unmatched: 3. The CDR3 is 13 amino acids. The CDR3: CATSGGLQETQYF. Written as DNA, the CDR3 is TGTGCCACTAGCGGGGGGTTACAAGAGACCCAGTACTTC.

This rearrangement joins TRBV28 to TRBJ2-5; tentatively, D is TRBD2 (5 bases). Germline CDR1 is MDHEN and CDR2 is SYDVKM. Trimming removed 7 bases from V and 1 base from J, with 16 bases in between. This CDR3 region has 15 residues. This chain's CDR3 is CASTLGSRRQETQYF. CDR3 nucleotides: TGTGCCAGCACCCTAGGGAGTAGGCGCCAAGAGACCCAGTACTTC.

The chain couples TRBV15 to TRBJ1-6, with D tentatively TRBD1 (6 bases). The germline V and J ends were trimmed by 1 base and 13 bases, with 14 bases remaining between them. The germline V gene has CDR1 LNHNV and CDR2 YYDKDF (reference sequence). The CDR3 is made up of 14 amino acids. The DNA for the CDR3 is TGTGCCACCAGCAGAGGGCAGGGGTCCGAGCCCCTCCACTTT. Its translation: CATSRGQGSEPLHF.

CDR3 nucleotide sequence: TGTGCCAGCTCACCATGGACAGGGGAGGCCGGGGAGCTGTTTTTT. Protein: CASSPWTGEAGELFF. The rearrangement uses TRBV18 and TRBJ2-2; 9 nucleotides line up with TRBD1. The CDR3 runs to 15 residues. After removal of 2 bases from V and 6 bases from J, the junction contained 4 bases not matched to a gene. Looked up from germline, CDR1 is KGHSH and CDR2 is LQKENI.

The chain combines TRBV9 with TRBJ2-1; 14 positions match TRBD2. The CDR3 covers 16 residues. CDR1 and CDR2 (germline): SGDLS, YYNGEE. The V gene end was trimmed by 4 bases and the J gene end by 5 bases; junction bases not matched to a gene: 5. This CDR3 reads CASSPTSGGGNNEQFF. The CDR3 DNA reads as TGTGCCAGCAGCCCGACTAGCGGGGGGGGGAACAATGAGCAGTTCTTC.

The chain recombines TRBV4-3 with TRBJ1-6; 9 bases fit TRBD1. This CDR3 has 16 amino acids. V shed 2 bases and J 9 bases; nucleotides not matched to a gene: 8. Per the germline V gene, CDR1 is LGHNA and CDR2 is YSLEER. CDR3 residues: CASSQPKQGAISPLHF. CDR3 bases: TGCGCCAGCAGCCAACCCAAACAGGGGGCAATTTCACCCCTCCACTTT.

This chain joins TRBV4-3 and TRBJ1-4; maybe TRBD1 (5 bases). The CDR3 totals 17 residues. In germline, CDR1 is LGHNA, CDR2 YSLEER. The V end lost 0 bases, the J end lost 7 bases, and 18 bases lay between the germline ends. The CDR3 bases are TGCGCCAGCAGCCAAGATCGCATCAGGAGGGGAAGTGAAAAACTGTTTTTT. It encodes CASSQDRIRRGSEKLFF.

This chain links TRBV29-1 with TRBJ2-5; no firm D call. Trimming removed 4 bases from V and 0 bases from J, with 9 bases in between. CDR3 length: 13 amino acids. Germline-derived CDR1 and CDR2 are SQVTM and ANQGSEA. CDR3 nucleotides: TGCAGCGTTGTACAGACGTACCAAGAGACCCAGTACTTC. Encoded protein: CSVVQTYQETQYF. Supplemented by reference TRBV29-1 and TRBJ2-5, the full variable domain reads SAVISQKPSRDICQRGTSLTIQCQVDSQVTMMFWYRQQPGQSLTLIATANQGSEATYESGFVIDKFPISRPNLTFSTLTVSNMSPEDSSIYLCSVVQTYQETQYFGPGTRLLVL.

The chain combines TRBV5-6 with TRBJ1-4, with D uncertain. Trimming stripped 5 bases from V and 4 bases from J, with 24 bases between. Germline V gene data show CDR1 as SGHDT and CDR2 as YYEEEE. This CDR3 comprises 18 residues. The CDR3 here is CASSFQTRGPEHNEKLFF. The CDR3 DNA sequence: TGTGCCAGCAGTTTCCAAACACGAGGCCCCGAGCATAATGAAAAACTGTTTTTT. The full variable domain, in which reference TRBV5-6 and TRBJ1-4 provide the parts outside the CDR3, is DAGVTQSPTHLIKTRGQQVTLRCSPKSGHDTVSWYQQALGQGPQFIFQYYEEEERQRGNFPDRFSGHQFPNYSSELNVNALLLGDSALYLCASSFQTRGPEHNEKLFFGSGTQLSVL.